The next 23 T cell receptor beta chains were all read from a single sample in a study of blood T cell repertoires in COVID-19. Method: immunoSEQ multiplex PCR; TCRdb's copy keeps in-frame clones and lacks some. The sample records a few hundred thousand clones, 70% to 90% being singletons. The source material was peripheral blood. The receptors were sampled from a woman aged 25-40 years with active or convalescent COVID-19.

This chain uses TRBV18 with TRBJ1-2; D ambiguous. The CDR3 loop spans 15 amino acids. Between the trimmed V and J ends, which lost 3 bases and 5 bases, there was a span of 16 bases. CDR1 KGHSH and CDR2 LQKENI come from the germline V gene. The CDR3 is CASSPTEISEYGYTF. The CDR3 bases are TGTGCCAGCTCACCCACGGAGATTTCAGAGTATGGCTACACCTTC.

The chain has TRBV28 and TRBJ2-5; the match to TRBD1 covers 9 bases. The CDR3 length is 16 residues. CDR1 MDHEN and CDR2 SYDVKM come from the germline V gene. Trimming at V came to 2 bases and at J to 3 bases, leaving 7 bases not matched to a gene. As DNA, the CDR3 is TGTGCCAGCAGTTTAGGAACAGGGGGCGGGGAAGAGACCCAGTACTTC. Translation gives CASSLGTGGGEETQYF.

This CDR3 is CASSQEIVGQGYGGNTIYF. DNA of the CDR3: TGTGCCAGCAGCCAAGAAATAGTGGGACAGGGATACGGTGGAAACACCATATATTTT. This chain connects TRBV4-2 to TRBJ1-3; TRBD1 agrees at 9 bases. CDR3 size: 19 residues. The J segment lost 3 bases and the V segment lost 0 bases, leaving 12 bases of the junction unmatched. CDR1 LGHNA and CDR2 YNFKEQ come from the germline V gene.

Concerning this clone itself: Other DNA sequences in this sample translate to the same CDR3. The CDR3, as DNA: TGTGCCAGCAGCTTAAATCGGTACAATGAGCAGTTCTTC. Its translation: CASSLNRYNEQFF. The chain recombines TRBV7-3 with TRBJ2-1, with D unclear. V lost 1 base to trimming and J lost 4 bases, with 5 bases between them. The CDR3 contains 13 residues. Germline-derived CDR1 and CDR2 are SGHTA and FQGTGA.

This clone occurred a few times. CDR3 protein: CASSFTGGGNSPLHF. The CDR3 DNA reads TGTGCCAGCAGCTTTACAGGGGGAGGTAATTCACCCCTCCACTTT. The chain joins TRBV7-3 to TRBJ1-6; TRBD1 agrees at 8 bases. The CDR3 length is 15 residues. The junction had 4 bases not matched to a gene; V was cut back by 3 bases and J by 6 bases. Germline CDR1 SGHTA, CDR2 FQGTGA.

V gene TRBV4-2 combines with J gene TRBJ1-5, with TRBD1 identical over 11 bases. With 1 base clipped from V and 7 bases from J, the junction kept 0 bases outside the gene matches. CDR3 length: 14 residues. CDR1 is LGHNA, CDR2 YNFKEQ, per germline. CDR3 in amino acids: CASSQGTGGQPQHF. Written as DNA, the CDR3 is TGTGCCAGCAGCCAAGGGACAGGGGGCCAGCCCCAGCATTTT.

The chain carries TRBV6-2 or TRBV6-3 and TRBJ2-1, with 8 bases lining up with TRBD1. CDR1 and CDR2 from the germline V gene are MNHEY and SVGEGT. This CDR3 is built from 15 residues. V dropped 5 bases and J dropped 2; count of bases not matched to a gene: 5. This chain's CDR3 is CASSGTGETYNEQFF. CDR3 in DNA: TGTGCCAGCAGTGGGACAGGAGAAACCTACAATGAGCAGTTCTTC.

In nucleotides, the CDR3 is TGCGCCAGCAGCCAACTCCCCGGGACAGGGGAAGAAAAACTGTTTTTT. As protein: CASSQLPGTGEEKLFF. The chain uses TRBV4-1 and TRBJ1-4; TRBD1 matches 10 bases. Germline V gene data show CDR1 as MGHRA and CDR2 as YSYEKL. Unmatched junction bases numbered 8, after V lost 2 bases and J lost 8 bases. This CDR3 spans 16 amino acids.

The CDR3 DNA follows: TGTGCCAGCAGTCTGAGATTTCGTGCCGGGTACGCTGGCTACACCTTC. Residues: CASSLRFRAGYAGYTF. The J gene is TRBJ1-2, the V gene TRBV28; D is undetermined. This CDR3 comprises 16 residues. V lost 5 bases, J lost 7 bases, and 23 bases lay in between. Germline V gene data show CDR1 as MDHEN and CDR2 as SYDVKM.

CDR3 DNA: TGTGCCAGCAGCGTAGAGGCAGGGATAGGAGGCTACACCTTC. Its translation: CASSVEAGIGGYTF. The V and J genes are TRBV9 and TRBJ1-2; possible D gene TRBD1, 5 bases. Trimming shortened V by 0 bases and J by 8 bases, and 14 bases separated the two germline ends. Germline assignment: CDR1 SGDLS and CDR2 YYNGEE. The CDR3 consists of 14 residues.

The chain is built from TRBV3-1 (or the pseudogene TRBV3-2) and TRBJ1-3, with TRBD1 matching over 7 bases. Germline assignment: CDR1 LGHDT and CDR2 YNNKEL (reference sequence). V shed 4 bases and J 9 bases; nucleotides not matched to a gene: 9. There are 14 residues in the CDR3. The CDR3 bases are TGTGCCAGCAGCCCCTCGGGACAGCCTGGCACCATATATTTT. It is translated as CASSPSGQPGTIYF.

The gene calls are TRBV9 and TRBJ2-1, with TRBD2 matching over 11 bases. After removal of 6 bases from V and 4 bases from J, the junction contained 3 bases not matched to a gene. Germline-derived CDR1 and CDR2 are SGDLS and YYNGEE. CDR3 length equals 14 residues. The CDR3 loop is CASTSGGLYNEQFF. The CDR3 DNA reads TGTGCCAGCACTAGCGGGGGGTTGTACAATGAGCAGTTCTTC.

The V and J genes are TRBV7-8 and TRBJ1-5, with no clear D. Trimming took off 1 base at V and 4 bases at J, with 14 bases between the two ends. CDR3 size: 16 residues. Germline values: CDR1 SGHVS, CDR2 FQNEAQ. The CDR3 DNA reads TGTGCCAGCAGCTTAGGATCGAGGCCCCCGAATCAGCCCCAGCATTTT. Translation: CASSLGSRPPNQPQHF.

The chain carries TRBV30 and TRBJ1-4; D unclear. The length of the CDR3 is 13 residues. The germline CDR1 and CDR2 sequences are GTSNPN and SVGIG (reference sequence). Trimming removed 0 bases at V and 5 bases at J, with 7 bases between. CDR3 sequence reads: CAWSVPLNEKLFF. The CDR3 region has the DNA TGTGCCTGGAGTGTCCCCTTAAATGAAAAACTGTTTTTT.

The V and J genes are TRBV27 and TRBJ1-4; TRBD1 matches 7 bases. The CDR3 runs to 14 residues. Germline lookup yields CDR1 MNHEY and CDR2 SMNVEV (reference sequence). The trim removed 5 bases at V and 8 bases at J, leaving 8 bases unmatched. CDR3: CASSGLAGGEKLFF. CDR3 in DNA: TGTGCCAGCAGTGGTCTGGCAGGGGGGGAAAAACTGTTTTTT.

The chain has TRBV21-1 and TRBJ2-5; the D call in the table, TRBD1, was not verified against the DNA. TRBV21-1 is described as a pseudogene. The CDR3 has 14 amino acids. The CDR3: CASSTGTGGETQYF. As DNA, the CDR3 is TGTGCCAGCAGCACCGGGACAGGGGGCGAGACCCAGTACTTC.

The sample holds a few counts of this clone. The CDR3 loop is CSVVTGAGNTIYF. CDR3 nucleotides: TGCAGCGTTGTTACAGGGGCTGGAAACACCATATATTTT. V is TRBV29-1 and J is TRBJ1-3; 7 nucleotides align to TRBD1. V lost 4 bases and J lost 2; bases outside the gene matches: 2. CDR1 SQVTM and CDR2 ANQGSEA come from the germline V gene. CDR3 length equals 13 residues.

V and J are TRBV9 and TRBJ1-5, with D perhaps matching TRBD1 (6 bases). The CDR3 is made up of 15 amino acids. Germline CDR1 reads SGDLS; CDR2 reads YYNGEE. V was clipped by 0 bases and J by 3 bases, with 10 bases between them. This CDR3 reads CASSVDAGDNQPQHF. DNA for the CDR3: TGTGCCAGCAGCGTAGACGCAGGGGACAATCAGCCCCAGCATTTT. The whole variable domain, remainder taken from reference TRBV9 and TRBJ1-5, is DSGVTQTPKHLITATGQRVTLRCSPRSGDLSVYWYQQSLDQGLQFLIQYYNGEERAKGNILERFSAQQFPDLHSELNLSSLELGDSALYFCASSVDAGDNQPQHFGDGTRLSIL.

The rearrangement links TRBV9 to TRBJ1-2; D not certain. Trimming removed 1 base from V and 6 bases from J, with 10 bases in between. The length of the CDR3 is 13 residues. Germline assignment: CDR1 SGDLS and CDR2 YYNGEE. The CDR3 loop is CASSVSGLDGYTF. For the CDR3, the DNA is TGTGCCAGCAGCGTATCCGGGTTGGATGGCTACACCTTC. Full variable domain (remainder filled in from reference TRBV9 and TRBJ1-2): DSGVTQTPKHLITATGQRVTLRCSPRSGDLSVYWYQQSLDQGLQFLIQYYNGEERAKGNILERFSAQQFPDLHSELNLSSLELGDSALYFCASSVSGLDGYTFGSGTRLTVV.

The CDR3 here is CASIRTGASNTEAFF. The CDR3, as DNA: TGTGCCAGCATCAGGACAGGGGCCTCGAACACTGAAGCTTTCTTT. This chain joins TRBV28 and TRBJ1-1; TRBD1 matches at 9 bases. In germline, CDR1 is MDHEN, CDR2 SYDVKM. This CDR3 spans 15 amino acids. Trimming cost V 7 bases and J 1 base; bases outside gene matches: 7.

This rearrangement joins TRBV6-2 or TRBV6-3 to TRBJ1-1; D unclear. Germline V gene lookup returns CDR1 MNHEY and CDR2 SVGEGT. This CDR3 is built from 17 residues. The V gene lost 2 bases and the J gene lost 3 bases, with 19 bases spanning the gap. The CDR3 spells CASSYRLAATPYTEAFF. The CDR3 DNA reads TGTGCCAGCAGTTACCGTCTCGCTGCCACACCCTACACTGAAGCTTTCTTT.

The V call is TRBV5-4, the J call TRBJ2-3, with D uncertain. This CDR3 is built from 13 residues. Germline V gene sequence: CDR1 SGHNT, CDR2 YYREEE (reference sequence). V dropped 0 bases and J dropped 5 bases, with 7 bases sitting between them. In DNA form, the CDR3 reads TGTGCCAGCAGCTTGGTATCCGGAGATACGCAGTATTTT. Its translation: CASSLVSGDTQYF.

The chain is built from TRBV10-3 and TRBJ1-2; 8 bases match TRBD1. The CDR3 extends over 13 amino acids. Germline V CDR1 and CDR2: ENHRY, SYGVKD. V lost 8 bases, J lost 3 bases, and 5 bases stayed unmatched. In DNA, the CDR3 is TGTGCCATCGGTCAGACAGGGGACTATGGCTACACCTTC. Translation: CAIGQTGDYGYTF.